Here is one T cell receptor beta chain with its context. These data originate in a study of blood T cell repertoires in COVID-19. As for the study in general: T cells, B-cell-depleted T cells, or PBMCs supplied cDNA or gDNA.

The V gene's germline CDR1 is SEHNR and CDR2 FQNEAQ (reference sequence). After removal of 6 bases from V and 8 bases from J, the junction contained 6 bases not matched to a gene. This CDR3 has 13 residues. Sequencing used immunoSEQ multiplex PCR; TCRdb keeps in-frame clones, though not all of them. This table holds 55,000 to 65,000 clones, 80% to 85% found once. The chain employs TRBV7-9 and TRBJ2-1, with 8 bases fitting TRBD1. The sample taken for sequencing was peripheral blood. The receptor was derived from a human donor in a cohort sampled during active COVID-19. The CDR3 sequence: CASSSRGPDEQFF. In DNA form, the CDR3 reads TGTGCCAGCAGTAGCAGGGGGCCGGATGAGCAGTTCTTC.